Below are 9 T cell receptor beta chains sequenced from a single sample in a study of metastatic and nonmetastatic thyroid tumors. TCRdb re-called the PCR reads with MiXCR. The table includes 3,200 or so clones, around 26% detected once. Patients were all untreated before their thyroid surgery. Sequenced material: tumor tissue. These receptors all stem from a female donor with papillary thyroid cancer or a benign thyroid nodule (not recorded which). Some clones in this sample may be carry-over from other donors' samples.

The rearrangement joins TRBV27 to TRBJ1-2; no clear D gene. There are 15 residues in the CDR3. The V gene lost 2 bases and the J gene lost 8 bases, with 18 bases spanning the gap. Germline CDR1 and CDR2: MNHEY and SMNVEV (reference sequence). The CDR3 protein is CASSLGGGSLRGYTF. In nucleotides, the CDR3 is TGTGCCAGCAGTTTAGGTGGCGGATCTCTCCGAGGCTACACCTTC.

V is TRBV12-3 or TRBV12-4 and J is TRBJ2-3; 12 bases align to TRBD2. This CDR3 is built from 16 residues. The V gene end was trimmed by 8 bases and the J gene end by 4 bases; junction bases not matched to a gene: 10. The CDR3 protein is CASWASSSGGADTQYF. The CDR3 region has the DNA TGTGCCAGCTGGGCCAGTTCTAGCGGGGGGGCAGATACGCAGTATTTT.

This clone occurred once. V gene TRBV30 combines with J gene TRBJ1-5, with 9 positions matching TRBD1. CDR3 length equals 14 residues. The germline V gene has CDR1 GTSNPN and CDR2 SVGIG (reference sequence). The V and J ends lost 4 bases and 4 bases, in that order; junction bases with no gene match: 5. CDR3 bases: TGTGCCTGGACCGGGACAGGGACGAATCAGCCCCAGCATTTT. Protein: CAWTGTGTNQPQHF.

The chain has TRBV27 and TRBJ2-1; TRBD2 agrees at 11 bases. Germline assignment: CDR1 MNHEY and CDR2 SMNVEV (reference sequence). The junction had 7 bases not matched to a gene; V was cut back by 3 bases and J by 9 bases. The CDR3 is 15 residues long. CDR3 residues: CASSFGSGRASEQFF. CDR3 sequence (DNA): TGTGCCAGCAGTTTTGGTAGCGGGAGGGCCAGTGAGCAGTTCTTC.

This clone was detected only a few times. V gene TRBV24-1 combines with J gene TRBJ2-7; 12 positions agree with TRBD2. The CDR3 contains 16 residues. Trimming cost V 4 bases and J 10 bases; bases outside gene matches: 13. The V gene's germline CDR1 is KGHDR and CDR2 SFDVKD. The CDR3 sequence is CATSDPASGRAADQYF. CDR3 bases: TGTGCCACCAGTGACCCAGCTAGCGGGAGGGCCGCCGACCAGTACTTC.

In its sample, this clone ranks as medium-sized (0.01 to 0.1%). The chain joins TRBV2 to TRBJ2-5; 13 bases match TRBD2. Unmatched junction bases numbered 18, after V lost 6 bases and J lost 5 bases. The CDR3 spans 19 residues. The germline CDR1 and CDR2 sequences are SNHLY and FYNNEI. The CDR3 DNA sequence: TGTGCCAGCAGGGTCGGACTAGCGGGAGTTCCAGCCGCTGGGGAGACCCAGTACTTC. Its protein is CASRVGLAGVPAAGETQYF.

The table lists this clone with a few counts. The junction departs from the called germline gene at one end, perhaps through a read error. This chain connects TRBV27 to TRBJ2-1, with TRBD2 as a possible D gene (5 bases). CDR3 size: 16 residues. Germline assignment: CDR1 MNHEY and CDR2 SMNVEV (reference sequence). This chain's CDR3 is CASSLWERPSTGEQFF. Written as DNA, the CDR3 is TGTGCCAGCAGTTTGTGGGAGAGACCCTCAACGGGTGAGCAATTCTTC.

This clone rates as medium-sized. The V call is TRBV12-3 or TRBV12-4, the J call TRBJ1-3, with D perhaps TRBD1 (6 bases). Trimming took off 8 bases at V and 0 bases at J, with 20 bases between the two ends. This CDR3 is 17 amino acids long. The CDR3 region is CASGPYGTFSSGNTIYF. For the CDR3, the DNA is TGTGCCAGCGGGCCGTACGGGACATTCAGCTCTGGAAACACCATATATTTT.

By frequency in the sample, this clone is medium-sized (0.01 to 0.1%). The chain is built from TRBV19 and TRBJ2-5; D is perhaps TRBD1 or TRBD2 (7 bases each). V was cut by 3 bases and J by 5 bases, with 19 bases left in between. Germline lookup yields CDR1 LNHDA and CDR2 SQIVND (reference sequence). The CDR3 is made up of 16 amino acids. As DNA, the CDR3 is TGTGCCAGTAGTATCAGGGGGGGCCCAATGGGTGAGACCCAGTACTTC. Its protein is CASSIRGGPMGETQYF.